These 5 T cell receptor beta chains were sequenced from one sample in a study of CD8+ T cells in alopecia areata. Sequencing relied on a cDNA template that was reverse transcribed from extracted RNA. Assay used: immunoSEQ multiplex PCR; TCRdb lists only in-frame clones, some missing. In the table there are 200,000 to 250,000 clones, 50% to 70% of which are singletons. The sequencing here drew on CD4+ T cells sorted from blood, taken at week 0. The receptors stem from a human donor with alopecia areata.

V is TRBV11-1 and J is TRBJ1-5; D possibly corresponds to TRBD1 (5 bases). The CDR3 runs to 14 residues. CDR1 SGHAT and CDR2 FQDESV come from the germline V gene (reference sequence). V lost 0 bases and J lost 7, with 10 bases in between. The CDR3 is CASSLAGAFQPQHF. In DNA form, the CDR3 reads TGTGCCAGCAGCTTAGCAGGGGCATTCCAGCCCCAGCATTTT.

This chain uses TRBV4-1 with TRBJ2-3, with 7 bases aligning to TRBD1. The CDR3 length is 15 residues. CDR1 and CDR2 (germline): MGHRA, YSYEKL. J gave up 4 bases and V 2 bases, and 6 bases lay outside the gene matches. The CDR3 nucleotides are TGCGCCAGCAGCCAAACAGGGGCCCCTGCAGATACGCAGTATTTT. This encodes CASSQTGAPADTQYF.

J is TRBJ2-1 and V is TRBV29-1; D might be TRBD2 (7 bases). V was trimmed by 4 bases and J by 4 bases, leaving 11 bases between them. This CDR3 is 13 amino acids long. Germline assignment: CDR1 SQVTM and CDR2 ANQGSEA. CDR3 nucleotide sequence: TGCAGCGTTGGCGGGGGCCGTTACAATGAGCAGTTCTTC. This sequence encodes CSVGGGRYNEQFF.

The rearrangement links TRBV11-2 to TRBJ2-3; 11 positions match TRBD2. The V segment lost 3 bases and the J segment 2 bases; nucleotides outside the gene matches: 4. CDR3 length: 16 residues. Germline CDR1 SGHAT, CDR2 FQNNGV. The CDR3 region has the DNA TGTGCCAGCAGCTTTTTACTAGCGGGAGCCACAGATACGCAGTATTTT. It translates to CASSFLLAGATDTQYF.

V gene TRBV30 combines with J gene TRBJ1-1, with D uncertain. This CDR3 region has 13 residues. Germline V gene lookup returns CDR1 GTSNPN and CDR2 SVGIG (reference sequence). Trimming removed 5 bases from V and 4 bases from J, with 14 bases in between. The CDR3 region has the DNA TGTGCCTGGTATCGATTTAGCGGCACTGAAGCTTTCTTT. It codes for CAWYRFSGTEAFF.